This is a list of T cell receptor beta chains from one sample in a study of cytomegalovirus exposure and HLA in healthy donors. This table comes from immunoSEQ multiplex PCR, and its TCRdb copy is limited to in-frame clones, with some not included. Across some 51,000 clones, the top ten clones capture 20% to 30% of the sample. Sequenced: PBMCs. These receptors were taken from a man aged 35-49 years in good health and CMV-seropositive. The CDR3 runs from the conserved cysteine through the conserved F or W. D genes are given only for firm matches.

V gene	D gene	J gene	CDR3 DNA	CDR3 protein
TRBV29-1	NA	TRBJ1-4	TGCAGCGTTTTGCTTGGGCGAAAACTGTTTTTT	CSVLLGRKLFF
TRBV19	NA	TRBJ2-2	TGTGCCAGTCTAGTGGGAGTCAACACCGGGGAGCTGTTTTTT	CASLVGVNTGELFF
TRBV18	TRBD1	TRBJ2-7	TGTGCCAGCTCGTGGGACAGACGCTACGAGCAGTACTTC	CASSWDRRYEQYF
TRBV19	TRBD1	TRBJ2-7	TGTGCCAGTAGCCCCGGGACAGCCTACGAGCAGTACTTC	CASSPGTAYEQYF
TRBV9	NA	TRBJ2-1	TGTGCCAGCAGCGGGGGCGCGGAGTCCTCCTACAATGAGCAGTTCTTC	CASSGGAESSYNEQFF
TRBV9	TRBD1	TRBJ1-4	TGTGCCAGCTCCCCGACAGGGACTTTTGCAACTAATGAAAAACTGTTTTTT	CASSPTGTFATNEKLFF
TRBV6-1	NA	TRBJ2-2	TGTGCCAGCAGCAACAGGGAAGCGGTCGGGGAGCTGTTTTTT	CASSNREAVGELFF
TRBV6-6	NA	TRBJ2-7	TGTGCCTCGTTCGGGCGGGACTACGAGCAGTACTTC	CASFGRDYEQYF
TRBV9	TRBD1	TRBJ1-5	TGTGCCAGCAGCGGGACAGGGGCGGACCAGCCCCAGCATTTT	CASSGTGADQPQHF
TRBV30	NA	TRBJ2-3	TGTGCCTGGAGTGTTAGAGATACGCAGTATTTT	CAWSVRDTQYF
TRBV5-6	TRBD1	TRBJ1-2	TGTGCCAGCAGCTTGTGGAGGGGGACAGATGGCTACACCTTC	CASSLWRGTDGYTF
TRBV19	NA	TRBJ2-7	TGTGCCAGTAGTATGGGCAGAGCCTACGAGCAGTACTTC	CASSMGRAYEQYF
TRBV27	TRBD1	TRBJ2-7	TGTGCCAGCAGCGCGGACAGGGGTCACTACGAGCAGTACTTC	CASSADRGHYEQYF
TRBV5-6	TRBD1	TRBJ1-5	TGTGCCAGCAGTTCCCAGGGCAGGGGGCCAAATCAGCCCCAGCATTTT	CASSSQGRGPNQPQHF
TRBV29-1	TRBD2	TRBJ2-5	TGCAGCGTCTCCCCCTTAGCGGGGAGTGGAGAGACCCAGTACTTC	CSVSPLAGSGETQYF
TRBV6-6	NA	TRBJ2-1	TGTGCCAGCAGCGCGAGGGGGTGGCATGAGCAGTTCTTC	CASSARGWHEQFF
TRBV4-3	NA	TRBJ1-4	TGCGCCAGCGGATCGACAGCCACAAATGAAAAACTGTTTTTT	CASGSTATNEKLFF
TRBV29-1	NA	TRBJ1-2	TGCAGCGTTGACCTGACACCGGCCCTCTTC	CSVDLTPALF
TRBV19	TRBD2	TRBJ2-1	TGTGCCAGTAGTATAGTACTAGCGGGAATGGGTGGCTACAATGAGCAGTTCTTC	CASSIVLAGMGGYNEQFF
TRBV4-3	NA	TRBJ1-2	TGCGCCAGCAGCCAGTTGCTCAGGGATAGCTATGGCTACACCTTC	CASSQLLRDSYGYTF
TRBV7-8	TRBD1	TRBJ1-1	TGTGCCAGCAGCGCCCGGGACAGCTTTTTCCTGAACACTGAAGCTTTCTTT	CASSARDSFFLNTEAFF
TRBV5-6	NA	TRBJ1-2	TGTGCCAGCAGCTTCCCCGGCTATGGCTACACCTTC	CASSFPGYGYTF